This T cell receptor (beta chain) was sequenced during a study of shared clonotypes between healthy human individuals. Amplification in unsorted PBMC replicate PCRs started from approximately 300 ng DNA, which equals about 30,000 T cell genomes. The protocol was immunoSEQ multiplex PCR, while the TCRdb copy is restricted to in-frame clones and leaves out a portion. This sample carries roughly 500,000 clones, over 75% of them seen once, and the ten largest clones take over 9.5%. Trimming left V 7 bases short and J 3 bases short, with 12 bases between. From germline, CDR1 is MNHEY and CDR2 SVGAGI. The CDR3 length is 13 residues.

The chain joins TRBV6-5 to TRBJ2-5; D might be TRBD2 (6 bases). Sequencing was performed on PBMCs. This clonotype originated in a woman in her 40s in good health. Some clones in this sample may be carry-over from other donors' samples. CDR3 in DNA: TGTGCCAGCAAGAAGACTAGAAAAGAGACCCAGTACTTC. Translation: CASKKTRKETQYF.